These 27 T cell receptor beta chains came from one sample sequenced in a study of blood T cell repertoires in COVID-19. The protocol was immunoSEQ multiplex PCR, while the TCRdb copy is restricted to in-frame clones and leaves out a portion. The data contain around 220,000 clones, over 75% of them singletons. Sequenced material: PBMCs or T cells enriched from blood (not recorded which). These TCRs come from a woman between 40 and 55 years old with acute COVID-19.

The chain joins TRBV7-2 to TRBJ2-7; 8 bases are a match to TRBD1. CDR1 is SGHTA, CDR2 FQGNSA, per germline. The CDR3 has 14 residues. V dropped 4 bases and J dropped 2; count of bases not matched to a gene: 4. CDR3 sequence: CASSSRTGPYEQYF. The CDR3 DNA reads TGTGCCAGCAGCTCCAGGACAGGGCCCTACGAGCAGTACTTC. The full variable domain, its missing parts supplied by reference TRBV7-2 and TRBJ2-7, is GAGVSQSPSNKVTEKGKDVELRCDPISGHTALYWYRQSLGQGLEFLIYFQGNSAPDKSGLPSDRFSAERTGGSVSTLTIQRTQQEDSAVYLCASSSRTGPYEQYFGPGTRLTVT.

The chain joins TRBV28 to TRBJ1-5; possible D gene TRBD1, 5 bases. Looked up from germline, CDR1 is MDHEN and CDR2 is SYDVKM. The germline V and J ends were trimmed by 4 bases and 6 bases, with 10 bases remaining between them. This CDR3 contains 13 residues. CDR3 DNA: TGTGCCAGCAGTTGGGGGGGGAGTCAGCCCCAGCATTTT. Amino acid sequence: CASSWGGSQPQHF.

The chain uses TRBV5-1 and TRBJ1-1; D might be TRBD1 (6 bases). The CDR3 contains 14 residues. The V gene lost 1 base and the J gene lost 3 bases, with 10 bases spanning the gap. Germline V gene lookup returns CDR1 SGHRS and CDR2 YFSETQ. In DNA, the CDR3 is TGCGCCAGCAGCTTGCGGGACACGTACACTGAAGCTTTCTTT. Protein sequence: CASSLRDTYTEAFF.

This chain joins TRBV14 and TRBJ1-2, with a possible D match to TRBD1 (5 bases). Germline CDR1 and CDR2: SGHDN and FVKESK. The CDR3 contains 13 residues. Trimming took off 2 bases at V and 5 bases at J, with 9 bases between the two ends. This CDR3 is CASSQTGTYGYTF. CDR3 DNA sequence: TGTGCCAGCAGCCAAACAGGCACTTATGGCTACACCTTC.

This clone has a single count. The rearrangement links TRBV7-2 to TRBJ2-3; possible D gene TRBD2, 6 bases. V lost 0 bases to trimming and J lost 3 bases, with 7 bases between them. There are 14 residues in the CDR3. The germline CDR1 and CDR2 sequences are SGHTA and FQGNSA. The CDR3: CASSLAGRTDTQYF. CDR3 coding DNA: TGTGCCAGCAGCTTAGCGGGGAGGACAGATACGCAGTATTTT.

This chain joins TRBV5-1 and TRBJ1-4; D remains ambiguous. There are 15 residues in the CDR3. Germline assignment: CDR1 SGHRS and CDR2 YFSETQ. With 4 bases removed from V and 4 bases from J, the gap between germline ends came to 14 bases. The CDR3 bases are TGCGCCAGCAGCGAGGGAGGCTACGGTAATGAAAAACTGTTTTTT. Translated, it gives CASSEGGYGNEKLFF.

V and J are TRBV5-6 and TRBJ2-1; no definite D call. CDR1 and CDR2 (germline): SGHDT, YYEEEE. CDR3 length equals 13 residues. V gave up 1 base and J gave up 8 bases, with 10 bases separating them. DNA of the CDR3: TGTGCCAGCAGCTTGTCCCGAGGCGATGAGCAGTTCTTC. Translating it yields CASSLSRGDEQFF. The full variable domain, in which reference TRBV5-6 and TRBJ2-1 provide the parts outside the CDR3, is DAGVTQSPTHLIKTRGQQVTLRCSPKSGHDTVSWYQQALGQGPQFIFQYYEEEERQRGNFPDRFSGHQFPNYSSELNVNALLLGDSALYLCASSLSRGDEQFFGPGTRLTVL.

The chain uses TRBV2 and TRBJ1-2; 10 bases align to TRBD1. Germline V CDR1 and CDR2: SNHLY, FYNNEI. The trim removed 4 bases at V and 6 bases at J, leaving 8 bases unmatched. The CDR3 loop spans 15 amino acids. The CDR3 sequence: CASSVRDRGRDGYTF. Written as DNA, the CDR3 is TGTGCCAGCAGTGTCCGGGACAGGGGTCGAGATGGCTACACCTTC.

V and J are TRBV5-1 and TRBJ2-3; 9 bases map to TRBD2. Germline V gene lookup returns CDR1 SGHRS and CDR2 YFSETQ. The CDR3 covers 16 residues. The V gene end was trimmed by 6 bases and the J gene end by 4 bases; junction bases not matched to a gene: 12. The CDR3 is CASTPLGRGGPDTQYF. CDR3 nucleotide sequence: TGCGCCAGCACCCCACTCGGGCGGGGGGGGCCAGATACGCAGTATTTT.

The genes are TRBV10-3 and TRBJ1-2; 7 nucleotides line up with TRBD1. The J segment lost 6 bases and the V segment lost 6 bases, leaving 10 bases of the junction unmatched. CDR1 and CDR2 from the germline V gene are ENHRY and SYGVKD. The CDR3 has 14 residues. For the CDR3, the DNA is TGTGCCATCAGAACAGGGGATAGGGGCAATGGCTACACCTTC. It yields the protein CAIRTGDRGNGYTF.

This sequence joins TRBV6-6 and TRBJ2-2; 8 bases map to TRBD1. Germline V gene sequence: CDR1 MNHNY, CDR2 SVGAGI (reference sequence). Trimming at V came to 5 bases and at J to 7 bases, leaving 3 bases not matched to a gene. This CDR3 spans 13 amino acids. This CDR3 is CASSPGGGGELFF. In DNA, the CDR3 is TGTGCCAGCAGTCCAGGGGGCGGCGGGGAGCTGTTTTTT.

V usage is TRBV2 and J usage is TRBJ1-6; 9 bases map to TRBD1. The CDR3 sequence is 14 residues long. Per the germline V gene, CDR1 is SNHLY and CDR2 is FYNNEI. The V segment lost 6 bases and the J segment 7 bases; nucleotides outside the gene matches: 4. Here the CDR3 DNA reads TGTGCCAGCAGACGGACAGGGGAAAATTCACCCCTCCACTTT. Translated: CASRRTGENSPLHF.

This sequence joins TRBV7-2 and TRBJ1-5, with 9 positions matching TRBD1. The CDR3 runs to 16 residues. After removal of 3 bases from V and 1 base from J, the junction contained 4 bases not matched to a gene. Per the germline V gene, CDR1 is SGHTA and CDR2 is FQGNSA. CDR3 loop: CASSLGTGRSNQPQHF. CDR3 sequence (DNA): TGTGCCAGCAGCTTGGGGACAGGGCGCAGCAATCAGCCCCAGCATTTT.

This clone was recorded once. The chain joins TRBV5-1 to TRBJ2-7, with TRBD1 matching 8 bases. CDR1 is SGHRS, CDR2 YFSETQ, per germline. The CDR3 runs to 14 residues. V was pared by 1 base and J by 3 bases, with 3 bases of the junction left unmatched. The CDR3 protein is CASSLQGADYEQYF. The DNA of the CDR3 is TGCGCCAGCAGCTTGCAGGGGGCAGACTACGAGCAGTACTTC.

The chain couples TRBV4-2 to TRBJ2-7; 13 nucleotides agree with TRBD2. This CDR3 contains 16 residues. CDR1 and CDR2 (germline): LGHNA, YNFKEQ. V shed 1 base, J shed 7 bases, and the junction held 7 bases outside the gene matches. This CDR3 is CASSQVGGLAGSEQYF. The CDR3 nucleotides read TGTGCCAGCAGCCAAGTCGGGGGACTAGCGGGGAGTGAGCAGTACTTC.

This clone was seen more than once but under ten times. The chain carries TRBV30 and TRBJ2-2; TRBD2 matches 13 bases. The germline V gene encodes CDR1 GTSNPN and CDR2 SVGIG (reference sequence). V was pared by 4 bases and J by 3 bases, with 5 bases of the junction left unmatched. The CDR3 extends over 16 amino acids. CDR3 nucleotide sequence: TGTGCCTGGACCGGACTAGCGGGAGAGTACACCGGGGAGCTGTTTTTT. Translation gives CAWTGLAGEYTGELFF.

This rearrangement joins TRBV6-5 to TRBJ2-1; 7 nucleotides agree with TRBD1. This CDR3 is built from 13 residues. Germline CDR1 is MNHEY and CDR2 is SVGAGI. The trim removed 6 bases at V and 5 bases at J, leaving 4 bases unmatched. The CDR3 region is CASRRGQNNEQFF. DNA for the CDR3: TGTGCCAGCAGAAGGGGACAGAACAATGAGCAGTTCTTC.

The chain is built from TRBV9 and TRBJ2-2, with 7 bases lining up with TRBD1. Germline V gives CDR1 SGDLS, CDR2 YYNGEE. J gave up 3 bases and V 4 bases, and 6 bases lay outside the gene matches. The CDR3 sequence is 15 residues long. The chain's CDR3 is CASSSTGVDTGELFF. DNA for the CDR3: TGTGCCAGCAGCTCAACAGGGGTCGACACCGGGGAGCTGTTTTTT.

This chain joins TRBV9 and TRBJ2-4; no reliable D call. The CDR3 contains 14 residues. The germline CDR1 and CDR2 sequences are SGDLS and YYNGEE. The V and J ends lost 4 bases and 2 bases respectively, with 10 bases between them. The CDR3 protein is CASSTPGTKNIQYF. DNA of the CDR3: TGTGCCAGCAGCACACCAGGTACCAAAAACATTCAGTACTTC. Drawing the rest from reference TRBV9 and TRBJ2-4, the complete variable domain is DSGVTQTPKHLITATGQRVTLRCSPRSGDLSVYWYQQSLDQGLQFLIQYYNGEERAKGNILERFSAQQFPDLHSELNLSSLELGDSALYFCASSTPGTKNIQYFGAGTRLSVL.

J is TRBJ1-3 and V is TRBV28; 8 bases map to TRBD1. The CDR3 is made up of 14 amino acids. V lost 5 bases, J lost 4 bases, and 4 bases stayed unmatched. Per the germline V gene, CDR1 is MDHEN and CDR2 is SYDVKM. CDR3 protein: CASSATGGGNTIYF. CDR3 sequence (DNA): TGTGCCAGCAGTGCCACAGGGGGGGGAAACACCATATATTTT.

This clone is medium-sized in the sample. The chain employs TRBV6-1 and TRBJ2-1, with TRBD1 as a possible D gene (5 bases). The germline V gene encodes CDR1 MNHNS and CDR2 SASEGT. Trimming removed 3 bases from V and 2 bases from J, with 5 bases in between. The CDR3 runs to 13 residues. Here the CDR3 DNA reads TGTGCCAGCAGTGAGGACACCTACAATGAGCAGTTCTTC. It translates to CASSEDTYNEQFF.

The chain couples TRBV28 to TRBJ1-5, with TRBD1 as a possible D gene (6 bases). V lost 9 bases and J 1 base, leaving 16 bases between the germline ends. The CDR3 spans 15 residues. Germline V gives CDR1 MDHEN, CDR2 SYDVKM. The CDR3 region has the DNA TGTGCCAGTAAAGAGAAGGGACAAAGCAATCAGCCCCAGCATTTT. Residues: CASKEKGQSNQPQHF.

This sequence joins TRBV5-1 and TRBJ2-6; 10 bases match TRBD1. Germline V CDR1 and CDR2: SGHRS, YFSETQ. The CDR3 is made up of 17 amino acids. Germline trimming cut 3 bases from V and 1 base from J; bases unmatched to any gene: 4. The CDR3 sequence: CASSSGTGVSGANVLTF. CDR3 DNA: TGCGCCAGCAGCTCCGGGACAGGGGTTTCTGGGGCCAACGTCCTGACTTTC.

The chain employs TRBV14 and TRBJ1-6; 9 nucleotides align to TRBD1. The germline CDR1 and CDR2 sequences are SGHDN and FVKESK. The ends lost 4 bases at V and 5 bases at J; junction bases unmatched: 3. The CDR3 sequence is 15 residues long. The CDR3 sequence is CASSPWDRDNSPLHF. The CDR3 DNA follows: TGTGCCAGCAGCCCCTGGGACAGGGATAATTCACCCCTCCACTTT.

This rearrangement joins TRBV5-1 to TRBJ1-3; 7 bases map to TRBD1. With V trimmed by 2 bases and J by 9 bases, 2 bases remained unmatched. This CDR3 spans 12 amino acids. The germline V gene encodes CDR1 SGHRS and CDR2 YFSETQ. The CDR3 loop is CASSLDRVTIYF. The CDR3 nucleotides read TGCGCCAGCAGCTTAGACAGGGTCACCATATATTTT.

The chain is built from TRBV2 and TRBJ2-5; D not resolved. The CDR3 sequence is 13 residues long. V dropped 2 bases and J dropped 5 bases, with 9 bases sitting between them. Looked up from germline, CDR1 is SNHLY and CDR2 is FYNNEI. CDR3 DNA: TGTGCCAGCAGTGAAAGCCACGGGGAGACCCAGTACTTC. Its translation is CASSESHGETQYF.

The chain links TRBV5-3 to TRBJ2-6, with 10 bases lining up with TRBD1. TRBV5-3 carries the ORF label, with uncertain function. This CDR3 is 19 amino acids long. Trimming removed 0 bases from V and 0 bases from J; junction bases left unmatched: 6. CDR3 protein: CARSLGQGAPYSGANVLTF. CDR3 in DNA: TGTGCCAGAAGCTTGGGACAGGGGGCCCCCTACTCTGGGGCCAACGTCCTGACTTTC.